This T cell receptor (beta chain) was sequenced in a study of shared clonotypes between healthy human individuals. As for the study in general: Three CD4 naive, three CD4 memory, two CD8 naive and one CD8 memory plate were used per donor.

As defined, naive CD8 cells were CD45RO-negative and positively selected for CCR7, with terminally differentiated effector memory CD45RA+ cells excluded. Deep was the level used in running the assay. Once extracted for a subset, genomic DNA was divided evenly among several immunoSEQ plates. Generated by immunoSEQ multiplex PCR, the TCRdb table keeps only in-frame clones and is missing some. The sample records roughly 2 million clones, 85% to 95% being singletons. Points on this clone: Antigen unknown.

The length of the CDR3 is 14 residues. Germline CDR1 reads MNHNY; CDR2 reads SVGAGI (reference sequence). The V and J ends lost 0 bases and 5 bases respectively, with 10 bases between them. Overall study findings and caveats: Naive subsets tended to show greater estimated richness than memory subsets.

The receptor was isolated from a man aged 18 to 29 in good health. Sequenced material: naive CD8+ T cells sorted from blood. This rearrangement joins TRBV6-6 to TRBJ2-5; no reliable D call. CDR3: CASSYSPQFETQYF. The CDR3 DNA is TGTGCCAGCAGTTACTCGCCCCAATTTGAGACCCAGTACTTC.